This is a list of T cell receptor beta chains from one sample in a study of cytomegalovirus exposure and HLA in healthy donors. Clones were read by immunoSEQ multiplex PCR, and TCRdb kept only the in-frame ones, dropping some. Among some 68,000 clones listed, approximately 97% were seen once. Specimen: PBMCs. The origin of the receptors is a man aged 18 to 29 in good health and CMV-seronegative. Each CDR3 is given with its conserved first and last residue. A D gene is named only where the DNA matches it firmly. Expanded clones are given a class, and other clones once, few, many or no size at all.

clone size: -; CDR3 length: 15; V gene: TRBV10-3; J gene: TRBJ2-5; D gene: -; CDR3 protein: CAISERGGKQETQYF; CDR3 DNA: TGTGCCATCAGTGAGCGGGGCGGGAAGCAAGAGACCCAGTACTTC
clone size: -; CDR3 length: 15; V gene: TRBV7-6; J gene: TRBJ2-1; D gene: -; CDR3 protein: CASSLTGGFLDEQFF; CDR3 DNA: TGTGCCAGCAGCCTAACCGGCGGGTTTCTCGATGAGCAGTTCTTC
clone size: -; CDR3 length: 16; V gene: TRBV27; J gene: TRBJ2-4; D gene: TRBD2; CDR3 protein: CASSLIAGLAKNIQYF; CDR3 DNA: TGTGCCAGCAGTCTCATAGCGGGATTAGCCAAAAACATTCAGTACTTC
clone size: -; CDR3 length: 13; V gene: TRBV7-9; J gene: TRBJ2-7; D gene: TRBD1; CDR3 protein: CASSRTGDYEQYF; CDR3 DNA: TGTGCCAGCAGCCGGACAGGGGACTACGAGCAGTACTTC
clone size: -; CDR3 length: 16; V gene: TRBV6-5; J gene: TRBJ2-7; D gene: TRBD1; CDR3 protein: CASSYSGTAGTYEQYF; CDR3 DNA: TGTGCCAGCAGTTACTCAGGGACAGCTGGGACCTACGAGCAGTACTTC
clone size: -; CDR3 length: 14; V gene: TRBV18; J gene: TRBJ2-2; D gene: -; CDR3 protein: CASSPSRNTGELFF; CDR3 DNA: TGTGCCAGCTCACCAAGTAGGAACACCGGGGAGCTGTTTTTT
clone size: -; CDR3 length: 16; V gene: TRBV4-1; J gene: TRBJ2-5; D gene: -; CDR3 protein: CASSQFQGTYEETQYF; CDR3 DNA: TGCGCCAGCAGCCAATTCCAGGGGACGTACGAAGAGACCCAGTACTTC
clone size: -; CDR3 length: 14; V gene: TRBV7-6; J gene: TRBJ1-1; D gene: -; CDR3 protein: CASSIGAPNTEAFF; CDR3 DNA: TGTGCCAGCAGCATTGGGGCACCGAACACTGAAGCTTTCTTT
clone size: -; CDR3 length: 12; V gene: TRBV11-2; J gene: TRBJ2-7; D gene: -; CDR3 protein: CASSSTTYEQYF; CDR3 DNA: TGTGCCAGCAGCTCTACTACCTACGAGCAGTACTTC
clone size: -; CDR3 length: 16; V gene: TRBV11-2; J gene: TRBJ1-4; D gene: -; CDR3 protein: CASSSATGPRGEKLFF; CDR3 DNA: TGTGCCAGCAGCTCGGCCACAGGGCCGAGAGGAGAAAAACTGTTTTTT
clone size: -; CDR3 length: 13; V gene: TRBV19; J gene: TRBJ2-3; D gene: -; CDR3 protein: CAGTFRAHGTQYF; CDR3 DNA: TGTGCCGGGACATTCCGGGCCCATGGGACGCAGTATTTT
clone size: -; CDR3 length: 15; V gene: TRBV13; J gene: TRBJ2-7; D gene: -; CDR3 protein: CASSPRQGSNNEQYF; CDR3 DNA: TGTGCCAGCAGCCCCCGCCAGGGAAGTAACAACGAGCAGTACTTC
clone size: -; CDR3 length: 15; V gene: TRBV4-1; J gene: TRBJ2-7; D gene: TRBD1; CDR3 protein: CASSQPGQGTYEQYF; CDR3 DNA: TGCGCCAGCAGCCAACCGGGACAGGGCACCTACGAGCAGTACTTC
clone size: -; CDR3 length: 15; V gene: TRBV9; J gene: TRBJ1-2; D gene: TRBD1; CDR3 protein: CASSVGGDRFYGYTF; CDR3 DNA: TGTGCCAGCAGCGTAGGGGGGGACAGATTCTATGGCTACACCTTC
clone size: once; CDR3 length: 14; V gene: TRBV7-9; J gene: TRBJ1-2; D gene: -; CDR3 protein: CASSLTISGDGYTF; CDR3 DNA: TGTGCCAGCAGCTTAACAATTTCAGGGGATGGCTACACCTTC
clone size: once; CDR3 length: 12; V gene: TRBV27; J gene: TRBJ2-7; D gene: TRBD1; CDR3 protein: CASRGGEYEQYF; CDR3 DNA: TGTGCCAGCAGAGGGGGCGAGTACGAGCAGTACTTC
clone size: -; CDR3 length: 15; V gene: TRBV28; J gene: TRBJ1-4; D gene: -; CDR3 protein: CASSLYPGSSEKLFF; CDR3 DNA: TGTGCCAGCAGTTTATATCCAGGGTCAAGTGAAAAACTGTTTTTT
clone size: once; CDR3 length: 13; V gene: TRBV6-4; J gene: TRBJ1-6; D gene: -; CDR3 protein: CASSPGENSPLHF; CDR3 DNA: TGTGCCAGCAGTCCCGGGGAGAATTCACCCCTCCACTTT
clone size: -; CDR3 length: 15; V gene: TRBV5-4; J gene: TRBJ1-3; D gene: -; CDR3 protein: CASSPPPGASDTIYF; CDR3 DNA: TGTGCCAGCAGCCCCCCCCCAGGGGCGAGTGACACCATATATTTT
clone size: -; CDR3 length: 13; V gene: TRBV9; J gene: TRBJ1-4; D gene: -; CDR3 protein: CASSATGTEKLFF; CDR3 DNA: TGTGCCAGCAGCGCCACAGGGACCGAAAAACTGTTTTTT
clone size: -; CDR3 length: 16; V gene: TRBV4-2; J gene: TRBJ1-1; D gene: -; CDR3 protein: CASSQDGGLMNTEAFF; CDR3 DNA: TGTGCCAGCAGCCAAGATGGTGGACTCATGAACACTGAAGCTTTCTTT
clone size: once; CDR3 length: 13; V gene: TRBV5-1; J gene: TRBJ2-1; D gene: TRBD2; CDR3 protein: CATGTSGLDEQFF; CDR3 DNA: TGCGCCACGGGGACTAGCGGGCTGGATGAGCAGTTCTTC
clone size: -; CDR3 length: 14; V gene: TRBV6-4; J gene: TRBJ1-1; D gene: -; CDR3 protein: CASSEFGGATEAFF; CDR3 DNA: TGTGCCAGCAGTGAATTCGGGGGGGCCACTGAAGCTTTCTTT
clone size: -; CDR3 length: 15; V gene: TRBV28; J gene: TRBJ2-7; D gene: TRBD1; CDR3 protein: CASSFEGDRGSEQYF; CDR3 DNA: TGTGCCAGCAGTTTCGAGGGGGACAGGGGGAGCGAGCAGTACTTC
clone size: -; CDR3 length: 12; V gene: TRBV6-1; J gene: TRBJ2-7; D gene: -; CDR3 protein: CASRHTPYEQYF; CDR3 DNA: TGTGCCAGCCGACACACTCCCTACGAGCAGTACTTC
clone size: -; CDR3 length: 14; V gene: TRBV5-1; J gene: TRBJ2-5; D gene: -; CDR3 protein: CASSLGEIRETQYF; CDR3 DNA: TGCGCCAGCAGCTTGGGGGAGATCCGGGAGACCCAGTACTTC
clone size: once; CDR3 length: 12; V gene: TRBV19; J gene: TRBJ1-2; D gene: TRBD1; CDR3 protein: CASTLGTVTYTF; CDR3 DNA: TGTGCCAGTACCCTGGGGACAGTAACTTACACCTTC
clone size: -; CDR3 length: 14; V gene: TRBV2; J gene: TRBJ1-1; D gene: TRBD1; CDR3 protein: CASSANRGNTEAFF; CDR3 DNA: TGTGCCAGCAGTGCGAACAGGGGGAACACTGAAGCTTTCTTT
clone size: -; CDR3 length: 11; V gene: TRBV7-2; J gene: TRBJ2-7; D gene: -; CDR3 protein: CASSFSYEQYF; CDR3 DNA: TGTGCCAGCAGCTTCAGCTACGAGCAGTACTTC
clone size: -; CDR3 length: 14; V gene: TRBV10-2; J gene: TRBJ1-1; D gene: TRBD1; CDR3 protein: CASSVHRGGTEAFF; CDR3 DNA: TGCGCCAGCAGTGTCCACAGGGGCGGCACTGAAGCTTTCTTT
clone size: -; CDR3 length: 14; V gene: TRBV6-1; J gene: TRBJ2-2; D gene: -; CDR3 protein: CATVVAEGTGELFF; CDR3 DNA: TGTGCCACCGTGGTAGCAGAGGGCACCGGGGAGCTGTTTTTT
clone size: -; CDR3 length: 14; V gene: TRBV7-2; J gene: TRBJ2-5; D gene: -; CDR3 protein: CASSSFGISETQYF; CDR3 DNA: TGTGCCAGCAGCTCTTTCGGGATATCGGAGACCCAGTACTTC
clone size: -; CDR3 length: 14; V gene: TRBV6-5; J gene: TRBJ2-5; D gene: TRBD2; CDR3 protein: CASSYGLGGKTQYF; CDR3 DNA: TGTGCCAGCAGTTACGGACTGGGAGGGAAGACCCAGTACTTC
clone size: -; CDR3 length: 13; V gene: TRBV7-2; J gene: TRBJ2-5; D gene: TRBD1; CDR3 protein: CASSRQGQETQYF; CDR3 DNA: TGTGCCAGCAGCAGACAGGGGCAAGAGACCCAGTACTTC
clone size: once; CDR3 length: 16; V gene: TRBV6-5; J gene: TRBJ2-1; D gene: -; CDR3 protein: CASSYNGRVGFNEQFF; CDR3 DNA: TGTGCCAGCAGTTACAACGGCAGGGTTGGGTTCAATGAGCAGTTCTTC
clone size: -; CDR3 length: 15; V gene: TRBV6-5; J gene: TRBJ2-2; D gene: TRBD1; CDR3 protein: CASSYRGQGIGELFF; CDR3 DNA: TGTGCCAGCAGTTACAGGGGACAGGGGATCGGGGAGCTGTTTTTT
clone size: -; CDR3 length: 16; V gene: TRBV7-2; J gene: TRBJ1-1; D gene: TRBD1; CDR3 protein: CASSVPPGQTNTEAFF; CDR3 DNA: TGTGCCAGCAGCGTACCCCCGGGACAGACGAACACTGAAGCTTTCTTT